This T cell receptor (beta chain) was sequenced for a study of Ad26.COV2.S vaccination and SARS-CoV-2 variants. Treatment specified: some 20 received Ad26.COV2.S at low or high dose, single or two shots; about five received placebo; per-sample allocation not given. The samples date from day 63 after the first vaccine or placebo injection. Expression of Wuhan-strain SARS-CoV-2 spike came from the Ad26 vector that formed the vaccine. The V gene lost 0 bases and the J gene lost 0 bases, with 11 bases spanning the gap. The CDR3 contains 17 residues. Germline values: CDR1 PRHDT, CDR2 FYEKMQ (reference sequence). This table comes from immunoSEQ multiplex PCR, and its TCRdb copy is limited to in-frame clones, with some not included. The sample records around 450,000 clones, about 90% being singletons.

The chain combines TRBV13 with TRBJ2-2; a weak D match, TRBD2 (6 bases). The sequences come from peripheral blood, collected in a trial of Ad26.COV2.S vaccine versus placebo. The receptor comes from a person aged 18 to 65 who received the Ad26.COV2.S COVID-19 vaccine or a placebo. Here the CDR3 reads CASSLGGGFTNTGELFF. In DNA, the CDR3 is TGTGCCAGCAGCTTAGGGGGAGGATTCACGAACACCGGGGAGCTGTTTTTT.